This T cell receptor (beta chain) comes out of a study of multiple sclerosis patients with progressive multifocal leukoencephalopathy. This sample's time point: about a year of natalizumab therapy. Prior interferon beta treatment was universal, and the PML patients were all female. Overall study findings and caveats: No common TRBV or TRBJ usage or pairing appeared at PML. Less diverse TRB repertoires were suggested in most PML patients.

Each PCR contained spiked synthetic TR CDR3 controls spanning every V-J pairing. The method was immunoSEQ multiplex PCR; TCRdb's version includes in-frame clones alone and lacks a portion of them. The sample holds more than 20,000 clones; 85% to 95% are singletons and the top ten take approximately 2%. The CDR3 runs 15 residues. In germline, CDR1 is SGHNT, CDR2 YENEEA. V dropped 5 bases and J dropped 3 bases, with 16 bases sitting between them. About this clone itself: Its antigen is unknown.

Sequenced material: PBMCs, taken from a patient treated with natalizumab. The chain is built from TRBV11-3 and TRBJ1-1, with unresolved D. This sequence was found in a man younger than 40 with multiple sclerosis. CDR3 coding DNA: TGTGCCAGCAGCCCTTACCCGGACGGGTACACTGAAGCTTTCTTT. Encoded protein: CASSPYPDGYTEAFF.